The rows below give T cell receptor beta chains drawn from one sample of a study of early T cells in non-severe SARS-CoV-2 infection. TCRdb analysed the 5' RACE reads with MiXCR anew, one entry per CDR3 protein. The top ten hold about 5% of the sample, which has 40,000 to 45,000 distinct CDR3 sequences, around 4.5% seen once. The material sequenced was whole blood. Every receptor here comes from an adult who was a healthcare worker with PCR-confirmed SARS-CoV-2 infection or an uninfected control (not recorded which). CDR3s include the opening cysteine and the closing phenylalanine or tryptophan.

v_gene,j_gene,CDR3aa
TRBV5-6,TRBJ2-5,CASSSGGLAGGPGAQYF
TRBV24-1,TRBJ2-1,CATSESGLAGTYNEQFF
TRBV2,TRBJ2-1,CASSYATSGEQFF
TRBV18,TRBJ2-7,CASSPTGQAEWEQYF
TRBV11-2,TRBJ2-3,CASSLGLVGGTDTQYF
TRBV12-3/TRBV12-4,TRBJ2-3,CASSFVHSSTDTQYF
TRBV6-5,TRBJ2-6,CASSKDTGANVLTF
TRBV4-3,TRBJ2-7,CASSQETRHEQYF
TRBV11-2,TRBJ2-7,CASSLDSGGTFYEQYF
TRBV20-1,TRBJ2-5,CSARIPSSLETQYF
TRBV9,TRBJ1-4,CASSPTGAANEKLFF
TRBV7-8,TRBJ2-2,CASSPYSARDTGELFF
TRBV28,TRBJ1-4,CASTGSVGEKLFF
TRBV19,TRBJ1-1,CASSVDRAVAEAFF
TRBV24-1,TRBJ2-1,CATSATGGPANEQFF
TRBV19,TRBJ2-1,CASRDPGLAGGKQFF
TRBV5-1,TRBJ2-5,CASSFDREETQYF
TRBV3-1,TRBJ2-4,CASSRSAGHGIIYF
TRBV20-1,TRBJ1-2,CSARDRGQPFYGYTF
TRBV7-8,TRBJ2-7,CASSNRLGAEEQYF
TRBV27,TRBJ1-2,CASSRTTNYGYTF
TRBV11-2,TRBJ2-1,CASSSRGGATYNEQFF
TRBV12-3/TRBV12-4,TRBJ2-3,CASSSLAGSDTQYF
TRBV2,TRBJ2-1,CASSERTAGRQFF
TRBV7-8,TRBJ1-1,CASSLPGQGMGNTEAFF
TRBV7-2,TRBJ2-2,CASSALLAGELFF
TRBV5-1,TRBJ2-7,CASSSGTNWAYEQYF